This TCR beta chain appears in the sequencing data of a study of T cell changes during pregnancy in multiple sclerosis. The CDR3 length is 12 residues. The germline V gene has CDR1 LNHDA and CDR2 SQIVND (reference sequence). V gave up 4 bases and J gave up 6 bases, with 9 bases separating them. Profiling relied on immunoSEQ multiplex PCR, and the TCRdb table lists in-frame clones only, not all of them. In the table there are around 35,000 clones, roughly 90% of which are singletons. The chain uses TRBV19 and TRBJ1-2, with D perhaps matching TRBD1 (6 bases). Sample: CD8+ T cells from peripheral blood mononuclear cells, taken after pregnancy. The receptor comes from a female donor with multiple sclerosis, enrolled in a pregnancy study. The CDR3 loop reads CASSSGGDGYTF. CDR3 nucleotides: TGTGCCAGTAGTAGCGGGGGCGATGGCTACACCTTC.